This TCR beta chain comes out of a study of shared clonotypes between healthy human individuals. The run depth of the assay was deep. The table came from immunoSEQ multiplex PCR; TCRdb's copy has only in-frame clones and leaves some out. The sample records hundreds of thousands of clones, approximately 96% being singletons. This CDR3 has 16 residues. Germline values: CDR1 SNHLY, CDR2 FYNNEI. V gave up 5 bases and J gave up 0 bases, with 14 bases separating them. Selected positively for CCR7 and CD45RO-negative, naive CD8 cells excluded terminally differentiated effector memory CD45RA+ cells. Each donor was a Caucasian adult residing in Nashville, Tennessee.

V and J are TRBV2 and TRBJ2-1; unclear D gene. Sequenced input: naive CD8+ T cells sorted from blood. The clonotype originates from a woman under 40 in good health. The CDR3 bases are TGTGCCAGCAGTCCTCGAAACCCCGGCTCCTACAATGAGCAGTTCTTC. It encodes CASSPRNPGSYNEQFF.